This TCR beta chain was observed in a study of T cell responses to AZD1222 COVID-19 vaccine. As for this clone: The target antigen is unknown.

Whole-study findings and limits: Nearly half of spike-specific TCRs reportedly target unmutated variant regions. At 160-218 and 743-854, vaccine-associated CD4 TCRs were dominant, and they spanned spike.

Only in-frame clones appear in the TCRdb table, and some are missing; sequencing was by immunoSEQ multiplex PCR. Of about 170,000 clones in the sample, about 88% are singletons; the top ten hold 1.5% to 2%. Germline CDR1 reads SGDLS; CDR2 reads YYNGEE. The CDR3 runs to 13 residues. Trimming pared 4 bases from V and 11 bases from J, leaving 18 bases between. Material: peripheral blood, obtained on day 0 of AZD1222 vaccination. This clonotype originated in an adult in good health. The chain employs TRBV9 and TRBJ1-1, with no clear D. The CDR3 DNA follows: TGTGCCAGCAGCCCGGACCTGGCCCCTGGGGCTTTCTTT. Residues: CASSPDLAPGAFF.